Listed below are T cell receptor beta chains from one sample, sequenced in a study of CD8+CD57+ T cells in acquired aplastic anemia. TCRdb ran MiXCR on the reads and lists one entry per CDR3 protein. The sample contains roughly 250,000 distinct CDR3 sequences, approximately 79% of which appear only once. The sequencing sample was made of sorted CD4+, CD8+, or CD8+CD57+ T cells (not recorded which) from PBMCs. These TCRs come from a human donor with aplastic anemia. CDR3s include the opening cysteine and the closing phenylalanine or tryptophan. D genes are given only for firm matches. Clone size appears in some rows only: once, few, many, or a class for an expanded clone.

d_call: NA; j_call: TRBJ2-3; cdr3_length: 14; clone_size: NA; v_call: TRBV7-2; cdr3_aa: CASSLLGWRGLDRF; cdr3_nt: TGTGCCAGCAGCTTACTTGGCTGGCGGGGGTTGGACAGATTT
d_call: TRBD2; j_call: TRBJ2-1; cdr3_length: 14; clone_size: many; v_call: TRBV7-2; cdr3_aa: CASRTSVVYNEQFF; cdr3_nt: TGTGCCAGCAGAACTAGCGTGGTCTACAATGAGCAGTTCTTC
d_call: TRBD2; j_call: TRBJ2-3; cdr3_length: 15; clone_size: few; v_call: TRBV9; cdr3_aa: CASSVELAGGDEQYF; cdr3_nt: TGTGCCAGCAGCGTAGAACTAGCGGGGGGCGATGAGCAGTATTTT
d_call: NA; j_call: TRBJ2-3; cdr3_length: 14; clone_size: NA; v_call: TRBV15; cdr3_aa: CASSCAGGADTQYF; cdr3_nt: TGTGCCAGCAGCTGCGCGGGCGGTGCCGATACGCAGTATTTT
d_call: NA; j_call: TRBJ1-1; cdr3_length: 17; clone_size: NA; v_call: TRBV7-2; cdr3_aa: CASSWADGHEGNTEAFF; cdr3_nt: TGTGCCAGCAGCTGGGCGGACGGACACGAAGGAAACACTGAAGCTTTCTTT
d_call: NA; j_call: TRBJ1-5; cdr3_length: 15; clone_size: NA; v_call: TRBV4-1; cdr3_aa: CASSHIQGGNQPQHF; cdr3_nt: TGCGCCAGCAGCCATATCCAGGGCGGCAATCAGCCCCAGCATTTT
d_call: TRBD1; j_call: TRBJ1-6; cdr3_length: 14; clone_size: medium-sized; v_call: TRBV6-1; cdr3_aa: CASSEGTGGSPLHF; cdr3_nt: TGTGCCAGCAGTGAAGGGACAGGGGGCTCACCCCTCCACTTT
d_call: NA; j_call: TRBJ2-7; cdr3_length: 14; clone_size: NA; v_call: TRBV9; cdr3_aa: CASSVGTEFYEQYF; cdr3_nt: TGTGCCAGCAGCGTCGGAACGGAGTTCTACGAGCAGTACTTC
d_call: TRBD1; j_call: TRBJ1-2; cdr3_length: 16; clone_size: once; v_call: TRBV9; cdr3_aa: CASSSRDRTLDYGYTF; cdr3_nt: TGTGCCAGCAGCTCACGGGACAGGACCTTGGATTATGGCTACACCTTC
d_call: TRBD2; j_call: TRBJ2-4; cdr3_length: 17; clone_size: NA; v_call: TRBV15; cdr3_aa: CATSGGLTGTNLLSQYF; cdr3_nt: TGTGCCACCAGCGGGGGACTCACGGGGACTAATCTCTTATCTCAGTACTTC
d_call: TRBD1; j_call: TRBJ2-7; cdr3_length: 16; clone_size: NA; v_call: TRBV5-5; cdr3_aa: CASSSVAGTGIYEQYF; cdr3_nt: TGTGCCAGCAGCTCCGTTGCGGGGACAGGGATCTACGAGCAGTACTTC
d_call: NA; j_call: TRBJ2-1; cdr3_length: 12; clone_size: NA; v_call: TRBV7-3; cdr3_aa: CASSQYGNEQFF; cdr3_nt: TGTGCCAGCAGCCAATACGGCAATGAGCAGTTCTTC
d_call: NA; j_call: TRBJ1-5; cdr3_length: 14; clone_size: NA; v_call: TRBV7-8; cdr3_aa: CASSLSYSHEPQHF; cdr3_nt: TGTGCCAGCAGCTTATCGTATAGTCATGAGCCCCAGCATTTT
d_call: NA; j_call: TRBJ2-5; cdr3_length: 14; clone_size: NA; v_call: TRBV11-3; cdr3_aa: CASSLGHTEETQYF; cdr3_nt: TGTGCCAGCAGCCTGGGGCACACAGAAGAGACCCAGTACTTC
d_call: NA; j_call: TRBJ1-2; cdr3_length: 16; clone_size: NA; v_call: TRBV9; cdr3_aa: CASSLARNSHVFGYTF; cdr3_nt: TGTGCCAGCAGCTTGGCGAGGAACAGTCACGTATTCGGCTACACCTTC